One TCR beta chain is described in this entry. The antigen is not known. This record belongs to a study of blood T cells in healthy people across ages. Notes on the study in general: TCR beta diversity was tightly associated with the proportion of naive T cells.

Through a sample-barcoded 5' primer and a J-beta primer mix, a second PCR was run for roughly 7 to 11 cycles. Tags on each cDNA molecule came from a template-switch adaptor with 12 random nucleotides. There were at least 2.5 million CDR3-containing paired-end reads obtained from each sample. TCRdb re-derived calls from the 5' RACE reads in MiXCR, one entry per CDR3 protein. The data show about 1.4 million distinct CDR3 sequences, around 55% seen once. V trimming: 4 bases; J trimming: 4 bases; junction bases outside the gene matches: 9. This CDR3 is built from 17 residues. The germline V gene encodes CDR1 SGHDT and CDR2 YYEEEE.

The sequence was collected from a man aged 18 to 29 in good health. Source material: blood. This chain uses TRBV5-6 with TRBJ2-7; 15 bases line up with TRBD2. The DNA for the CDR3 is TGTGCCAGCAGCCCGCAAGCCGGGACTAGCGGGAGGTACGAGCAGTACTTC. Protein sequence: CASSPQAGTSGRYEQYF. Full variable domain (rest looked up from reference TRBV5-6 and TRBJ2-7): DAGVTQSPTHLIKTRGQQVTLRCSPKSGHDTVSWYQQALGQGPQFIFQYYEEEERQRGNFPDRFSGHQFPNYSSELNVNALLLGDSALYLCASSPQAGTSGRYEQYFGPGTRLTVT.